This T cell receptor beta chain derives from a study of cytomegalovirus exposure and HLA in healthy donors. Study results and caveats: Sequence variants that were highly shared formed a cluster that was likely a sequencing artifact. When analyzed later, a missense DCLRE1C variant was found to be linked to TCR beta V- and J-gene trimming.

CDR3 length equals 17 residues. V gave up 5 bases and J gave up 5 bases; unmatched junction bases: 17. In germline, CDR1 is LNHNV, CDR2 YYDKDF (reference sequence). 60 Vbeta and 13 Jbeta primers were used in PCR. Clones were sequenced by immunoSEQ multiplex PCR, and TCRdb holds only the in-frame ones, with some missing. The sample records 150,000 to 170,000 clones, 65% to 80% being singletons. For this clone: Antigen unknown.

This chain links TRBV15 with TRBJ2-5; 7 bases match TRBD1. The clonotype originates from a man between 18 and 35 years old in good health and CMV-seronegative. Sequencing was carried out using PBMCs. DNA for the CDR3: TGTGCCACCAGCCCCGGACAGGCGGAACGTCTGGCGGAGACCCAGTACTTC. Translation gives CATSPGQAERLAETQYF.